Sequencing of this T cell receptor beta chain was carried out in a study of a mutant IDH1 vaccine in newly diagnosed glioma. This table comes from immunoSEQ multiplex PCR, and its TCRdb copy is limited to in-frame clones, with some not included. The table has 30,000 to 40,000 clones, approximately 92% seen once. Time point noted: week 47, end of study. Every vaccination contained 300 ug of the mutant IDH1 20-mer peptide and was paired with topical imiquimod. V shed 2 bases and J shed 5 bases, with 19 bases lying between them. The CDR3 has 17 amino acids. Germline loops: CDR1 LGHNA, CDR2 YNFKEQ. A note on this clone: Antigen unknown.

The clonotype comes from a woman aged 40 to 50 with glioma. The genes are TRBV4-2 and TRBJ2-1, with D possibly being TRBD1 or TRBD2 (5 bases each). The specimen comprised PBMCs, sampled from a glioma patient whose treatment included an IDH1 peptide vaccine. CDR3 residues: CASSQQPEPGTNNEQFF. The CDR3 nucleotides are TGTGCCAGCAGCCAACAACCAGAACCCGGGACCAACAATGAGCAGTTCTTC.